This TCR beta chain was observed in a study of early T cells in non-severe SARS-CoV-2 infection. Using its own MiXCR run on the 5' RACE reads, TCRdb lists one record per CDR3 protein. The table includes some 76,000 distinct CDR3 sequences, roughly a sixth detected once. This clonotype showed up just a few times. CDR1 and CDR2 from the germline V gene are SQVTM and ANQGSEA. Trimming cost V 7 bases and J 2 bases; bases outside gene matches: 5. CDR3 length: 13 residues. Sequencing input: whole blood. J is TRBJ1-2 and V is TRBV29-1, with 9 bases aligning to TRBD1. The sequence was collected from an adult who was a healthcare worker with PCR-confirmed SARS-CoV-2 infection or an uninfected control (not recorded which). The CDR3 sequence: CSGRGQGNYGYTF. CDR3 sequence (DNA): TGCAGCGGGAGAGGACAGGGGAACTATGGCTACACCTTC. The whole variable domain, remainder taken from reference TRBV29-1 and TRBJ1-2, is SAVISQKPSRDICQRGTSLTIQCQVDSQVTMMFWYRQQPGQSLTLIATANQGSEATYESGFVIDKFPISRPNLTFSTLTVSNMSPEDSSIYLCSGRGQGNYGYTFGSGTRLTVV.